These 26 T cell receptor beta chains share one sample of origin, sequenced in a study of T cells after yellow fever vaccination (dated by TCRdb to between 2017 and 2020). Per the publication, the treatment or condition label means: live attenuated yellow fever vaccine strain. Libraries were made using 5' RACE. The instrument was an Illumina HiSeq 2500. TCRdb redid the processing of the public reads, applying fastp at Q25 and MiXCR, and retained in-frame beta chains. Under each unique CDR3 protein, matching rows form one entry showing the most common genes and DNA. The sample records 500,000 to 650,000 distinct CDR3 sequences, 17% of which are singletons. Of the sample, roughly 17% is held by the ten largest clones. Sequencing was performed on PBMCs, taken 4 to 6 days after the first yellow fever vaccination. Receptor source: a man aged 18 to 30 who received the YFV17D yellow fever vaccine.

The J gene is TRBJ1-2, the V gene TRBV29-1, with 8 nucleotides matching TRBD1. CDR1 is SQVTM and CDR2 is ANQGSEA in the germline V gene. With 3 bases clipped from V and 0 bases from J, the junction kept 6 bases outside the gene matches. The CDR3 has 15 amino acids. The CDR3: CSVDIGQGANYGYTF. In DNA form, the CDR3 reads TGCAGCGTTGATATAGGACAGGGAGCTAACTATGGCTACACCTTC.

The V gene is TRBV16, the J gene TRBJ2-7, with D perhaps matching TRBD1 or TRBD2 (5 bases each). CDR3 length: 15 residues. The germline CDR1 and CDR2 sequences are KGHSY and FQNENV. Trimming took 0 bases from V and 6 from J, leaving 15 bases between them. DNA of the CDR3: TGTGCCAGCAGCCAATCCTTTGCAGGGAGCGTCGAGCAGTACTTC. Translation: CASSQSFAGSVEQYF.

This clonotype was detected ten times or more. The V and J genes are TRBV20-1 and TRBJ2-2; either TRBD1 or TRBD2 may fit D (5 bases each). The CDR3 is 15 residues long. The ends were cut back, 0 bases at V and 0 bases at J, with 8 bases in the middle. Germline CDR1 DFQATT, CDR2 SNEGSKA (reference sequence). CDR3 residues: CSARDPGPNTGELFF. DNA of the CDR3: TGCAGTGCTAGAGATCCGGGGCCGAACACCGGGGAGCTGTTTTTT.

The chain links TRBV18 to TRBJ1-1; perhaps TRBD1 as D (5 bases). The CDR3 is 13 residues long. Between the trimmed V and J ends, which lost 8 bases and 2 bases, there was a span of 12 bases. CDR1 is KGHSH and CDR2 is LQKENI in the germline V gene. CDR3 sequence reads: CASTGGENTEAFF. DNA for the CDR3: TGTGCCAGCACGGGAGGGGAAAACACTGAAGCTTTCTTT.

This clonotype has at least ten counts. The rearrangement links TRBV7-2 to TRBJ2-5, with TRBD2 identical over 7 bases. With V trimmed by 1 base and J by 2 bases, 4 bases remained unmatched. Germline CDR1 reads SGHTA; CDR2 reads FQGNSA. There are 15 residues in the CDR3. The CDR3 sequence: CASSLDQGGQETQYF. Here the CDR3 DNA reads TGTGCCAGCAGCTTAGATCAGGGAGGGCAAGAGACCCAGTACTTC.

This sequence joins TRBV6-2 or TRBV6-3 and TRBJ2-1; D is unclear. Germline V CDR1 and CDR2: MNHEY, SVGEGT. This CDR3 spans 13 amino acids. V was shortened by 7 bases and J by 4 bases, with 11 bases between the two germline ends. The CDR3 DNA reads TGTGCCAGCAAGAAAGACATTTACAATGAGCAGTTCTTC. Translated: CASKKDIYNEQFF.

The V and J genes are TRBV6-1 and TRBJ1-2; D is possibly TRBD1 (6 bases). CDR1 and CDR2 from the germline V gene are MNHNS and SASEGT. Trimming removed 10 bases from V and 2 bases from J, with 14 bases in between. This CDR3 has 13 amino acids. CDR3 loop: CATLRGNNYGYTF. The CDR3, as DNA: TGTGCCACCCTGAGGGGGAACAACTATGGCTACACCTTC.

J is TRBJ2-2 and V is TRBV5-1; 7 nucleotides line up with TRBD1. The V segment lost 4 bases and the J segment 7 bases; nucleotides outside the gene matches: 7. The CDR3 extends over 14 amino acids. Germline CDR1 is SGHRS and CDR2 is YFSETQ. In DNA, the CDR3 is TGCGCCAGCAGCCTCCGACAGGGCGACGGGGAGCTGTTTTTT. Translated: CASSLRQGDGELFF.

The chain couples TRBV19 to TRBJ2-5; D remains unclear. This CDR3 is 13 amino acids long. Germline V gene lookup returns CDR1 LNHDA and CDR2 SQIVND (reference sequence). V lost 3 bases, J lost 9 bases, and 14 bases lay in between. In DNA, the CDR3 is TGTGCCAGTAGTATCAGGTTGTTTGGACCCCAGTACTTC. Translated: CASSIRLFGPQYF.

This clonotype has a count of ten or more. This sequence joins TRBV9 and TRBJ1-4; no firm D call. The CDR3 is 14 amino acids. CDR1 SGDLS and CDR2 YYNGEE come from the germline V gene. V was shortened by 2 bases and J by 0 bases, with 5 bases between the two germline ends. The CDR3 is CASSVQSTNEKLFF. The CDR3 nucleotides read TGTGCCAGCAGCGTTCAGTCAACTAATGAAAAACTGTTTTTT.

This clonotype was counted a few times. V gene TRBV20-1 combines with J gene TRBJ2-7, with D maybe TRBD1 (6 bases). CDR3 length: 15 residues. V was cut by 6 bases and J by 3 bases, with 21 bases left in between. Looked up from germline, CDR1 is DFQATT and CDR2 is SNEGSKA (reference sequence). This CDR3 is CSAKPTDRPFYEQYF. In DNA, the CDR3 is TGCAGTGCCAAACCTACAGACAGGCCATTCTACGAGCAGTACTTC.

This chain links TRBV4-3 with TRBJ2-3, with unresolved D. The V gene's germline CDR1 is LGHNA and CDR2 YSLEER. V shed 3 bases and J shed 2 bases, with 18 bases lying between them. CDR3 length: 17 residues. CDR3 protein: CASSHLSTGYLTDTQYF. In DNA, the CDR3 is TGCGCCAGCAGCCATCTCTCTACGGGCTATCTCACAGATACGCAGTATTTT.

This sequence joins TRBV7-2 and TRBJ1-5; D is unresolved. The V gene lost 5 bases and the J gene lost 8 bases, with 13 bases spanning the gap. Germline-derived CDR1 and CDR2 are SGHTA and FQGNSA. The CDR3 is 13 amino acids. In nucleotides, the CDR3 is TGTGCCAGCAGCCGTAACCCAGTGAAGCCCCAGCATTTT. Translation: CASSRNPVKPQHF.

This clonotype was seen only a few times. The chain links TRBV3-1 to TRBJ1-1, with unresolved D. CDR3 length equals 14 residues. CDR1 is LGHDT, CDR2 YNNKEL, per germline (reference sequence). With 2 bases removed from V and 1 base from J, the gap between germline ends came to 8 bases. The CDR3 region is CASSQYTRNTEAFF. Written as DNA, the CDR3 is TGTGCCAGCAGCCAATACACCCGGAACACTGAAGCTTTCTTT.

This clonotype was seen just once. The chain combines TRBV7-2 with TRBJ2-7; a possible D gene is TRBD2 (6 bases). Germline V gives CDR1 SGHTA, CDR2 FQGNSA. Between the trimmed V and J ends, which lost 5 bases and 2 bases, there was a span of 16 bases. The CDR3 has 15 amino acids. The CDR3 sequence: CASSPGSGPPYEQYF. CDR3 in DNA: TGTGCCAGCAGCCCGGGTAGCGGCCCTCCCTACGAGCAGTACTTC. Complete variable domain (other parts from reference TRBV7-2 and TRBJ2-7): GAGVSQSPSNKVTEKGKDVELRCDPISGHTALYWYRQSLGQGLEFLIYFQGNSAPDKSGLPSDRFSAERTGGSVSTLTIQRTQQEDSAVYLCASSPGSGPPYEQYFGPGTRLTVT.

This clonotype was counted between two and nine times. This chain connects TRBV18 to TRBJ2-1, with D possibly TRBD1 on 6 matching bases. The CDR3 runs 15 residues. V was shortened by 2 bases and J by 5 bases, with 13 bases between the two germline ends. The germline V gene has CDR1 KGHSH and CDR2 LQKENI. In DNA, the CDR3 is TGTGCCAGCTCACCAATACAGGACAGCCACAATGAGCAGTTCTTC. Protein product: CASSPIQDSHNEQFF.

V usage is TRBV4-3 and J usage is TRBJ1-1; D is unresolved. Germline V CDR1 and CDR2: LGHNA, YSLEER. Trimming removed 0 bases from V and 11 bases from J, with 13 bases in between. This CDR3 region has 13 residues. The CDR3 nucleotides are TGCGCCAGCAGCCAAGATAGTGGCCGGTTGGCTTTCTTT. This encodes CASSQDSGRLAFF.

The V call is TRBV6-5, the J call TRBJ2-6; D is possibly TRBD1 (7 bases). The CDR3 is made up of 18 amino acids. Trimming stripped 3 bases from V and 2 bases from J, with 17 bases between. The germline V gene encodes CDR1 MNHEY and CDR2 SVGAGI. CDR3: CASSYSLGRGAGANVLTF. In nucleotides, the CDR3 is TGTGCCAGCAGTTATTCTCTCGGCAGGGGGGCTGGGGCCAACGTCCTGACTTTC.

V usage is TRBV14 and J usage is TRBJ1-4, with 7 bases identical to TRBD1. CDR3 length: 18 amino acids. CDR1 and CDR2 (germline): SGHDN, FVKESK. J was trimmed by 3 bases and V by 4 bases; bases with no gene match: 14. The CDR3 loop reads CASSPASWRGRANEKLFF. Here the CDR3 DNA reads TGTGCCAGCAGCCCGGCGTCTTGGAGGGGGCGAGCTAATGAAAAACTGTTTTTT. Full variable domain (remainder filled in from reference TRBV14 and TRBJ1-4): EAGVTQFPSHSVIEKGQTVTLRCDPISGHDNLYWYRRVMGKEIKFLLHFVKESKQDESGMPNNRFLAERTGGTYSTLKVQPAELEDSGVYFCASSPASWRGRANEKLFFGSGTQLSVL.

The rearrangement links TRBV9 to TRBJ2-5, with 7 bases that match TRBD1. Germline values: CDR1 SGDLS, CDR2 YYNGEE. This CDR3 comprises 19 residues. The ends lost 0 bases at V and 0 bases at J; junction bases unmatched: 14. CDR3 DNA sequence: TGTGCCAGCAGCGTAGGCGTAGGGGGCACATCGCGCCACCAAGAGACCCAGTACTTC. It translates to CASSVGVGGTSRHQETQYF.

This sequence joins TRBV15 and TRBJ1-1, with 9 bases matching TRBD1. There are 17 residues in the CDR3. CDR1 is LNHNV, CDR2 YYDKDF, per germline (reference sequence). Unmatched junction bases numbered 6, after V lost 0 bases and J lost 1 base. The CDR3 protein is CATSRDVPGQGNTEAFF. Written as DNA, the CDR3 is TGTGCCACCAGCAGAGATGTCCCGGGACAGGGGAACACTGAAGCTTTCTTT.

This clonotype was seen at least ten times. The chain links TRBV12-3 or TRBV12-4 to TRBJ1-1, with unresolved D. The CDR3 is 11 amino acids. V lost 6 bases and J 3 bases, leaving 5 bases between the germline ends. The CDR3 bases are TGTGCCAGCAGCCAATACACTGAAGCTTTCTTT. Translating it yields CASSQYTEAFF.

CDR3 nucleotide sequence: TGTGCCAGCAGCGTCGGCGACTCCTCTGGAAACACCATATATTTT. As protein: CASSVGDSSGNTIYF. The genes are TRBV9 and TRBJ1-3, with D uncertain. The V gene lost 2 bases and the J gene lost 0 bases, with 9 bases spanning the gap. Germline lookup yields CDR1 SGDLS and CDR2 YYNGEE. CDR3 length: 15 amino acids.

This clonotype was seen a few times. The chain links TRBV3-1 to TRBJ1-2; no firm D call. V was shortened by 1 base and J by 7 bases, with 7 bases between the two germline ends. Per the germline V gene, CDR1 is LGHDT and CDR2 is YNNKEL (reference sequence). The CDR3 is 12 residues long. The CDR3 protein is CASSQAGVGYTF. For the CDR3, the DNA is TGTGCCAGCAGCCAAGCGGGTGTTGGCTACACCTTC. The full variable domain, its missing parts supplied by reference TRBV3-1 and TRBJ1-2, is DTAVSQTPKYLVTQMGNDKSIKCEQNLGHDTMYWYKQDSKKFLKIMFSYNNKELIINETVPNRFSPKSPDKAHLNLHINSLELGDSAVYFCASSQAGVGYTFGSGTRLTVV.

The CDR3 nucleotides are TGCGCCAGCAGCCTTGTGAGTGGGAGGGCTTTCTTT. As protein: CASSLVSGRAFF. This chain connects TRBV4-1 to TRBJ1-1; D gene uncertain. There are 12 residues in the CDR3. The germline V gene has CDR1 MGHRA and CDR2 YSYEKL. Trimming shortened V by 4 bases and J by 11 bases, and 14 bases separated the two germline ends.

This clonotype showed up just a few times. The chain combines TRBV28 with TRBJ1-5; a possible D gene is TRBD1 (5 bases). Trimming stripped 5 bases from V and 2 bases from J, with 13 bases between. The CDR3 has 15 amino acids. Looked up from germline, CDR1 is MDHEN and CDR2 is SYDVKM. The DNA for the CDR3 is TGTGCCAGCAGTCCCGCTGACAGTGGCAATCAGCCCCAGCATTTT. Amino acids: CASSPADSGNQPQHF.